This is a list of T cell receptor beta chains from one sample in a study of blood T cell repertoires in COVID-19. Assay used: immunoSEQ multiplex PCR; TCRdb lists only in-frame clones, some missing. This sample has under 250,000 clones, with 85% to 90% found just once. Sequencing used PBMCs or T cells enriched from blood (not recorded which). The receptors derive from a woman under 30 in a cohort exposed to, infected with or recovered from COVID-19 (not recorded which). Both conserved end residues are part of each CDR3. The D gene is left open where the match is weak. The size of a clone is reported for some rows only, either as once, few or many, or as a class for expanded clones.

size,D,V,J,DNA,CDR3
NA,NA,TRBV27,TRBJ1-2,TGTGCCAGCAGTTTATACCCCCCCATGGCGCCGACGGGAGGCTACACCTTC,CASSLYPPMAPTGGYTF
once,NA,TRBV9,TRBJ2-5,TGTGCCAGCAGCGTAGAACAGACGCATTCAAAAGAGACCCAGTACTTC,CASSVEQTHSKETQYF
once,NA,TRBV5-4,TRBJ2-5,TGTGCCAGCAGCTTGAAGGCTGGAGGCAGCCCTCAAGAGACCCAGTACTTC,CASSLKAGGSPQETQYF
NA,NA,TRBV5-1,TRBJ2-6,TGCGCCAGCAGCCAAACAGTATCTGGGGCCAACGTCCTGACTTTC,CASSQTVSGANVLTF
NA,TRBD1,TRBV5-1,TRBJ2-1,TGCGCCAGCAGCTTGGGACAGGGGGGAAATGAGCAGTTCTTC,CASSLGQGGNEQFF
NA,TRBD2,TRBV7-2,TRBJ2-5,TGTGCCAGCAGCAACTCGGGAGGCGGGAAATCAGAGACCCAGTACTTC,CASSNSGGGKSETQYF
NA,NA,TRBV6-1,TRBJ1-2,TGTGCCAGCAGTGAAGGACAGGCCCTGAAATATGGCTACACCTTC,CASSEGQALKYGYTF
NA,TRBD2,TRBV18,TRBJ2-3,TGTGCCAGCTCAACTAGCGACCCTAGCACAGATACGCAGTATTTT,CASSTSDPSTDTQYF
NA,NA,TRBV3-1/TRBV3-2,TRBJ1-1,TGTGCCAGCAGCCAATTGAGTACTGAAGCTTTCTTT,CASSQLSTEAFF
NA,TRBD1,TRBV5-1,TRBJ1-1,TGCGCCAGCAGCTTTTCAGGGGGCCCCGCACCCCTCAAGAACACTGAAGCTTTCTTT,CASSFSGGPAPLKNTEAFF
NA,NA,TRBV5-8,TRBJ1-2,TGTGCCAGCAGCTTGGCGGGGGGAGGAGCCTATGGCTACACCTTC,CASSLAGGGAYGYTF
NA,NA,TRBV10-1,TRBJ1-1,TGCGCCAGCAGTGAGAGGGGGATGAACACTGAAGCTTTCTTT,CASSERGMNTEAFF
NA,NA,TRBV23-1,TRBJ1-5,TGCGCCAGCAGTCCCCGGGACAATACTCAGCCCCAGCATTTT,CASSPRDNTQPQHF
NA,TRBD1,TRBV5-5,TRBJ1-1,TGTGCCAGCAGCTTGGAAGACAGGGTGGTTACTGAAGCTTTCTTT,CASSLEDRVVTEAFF
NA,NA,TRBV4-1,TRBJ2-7,TGCGCCAGCAGCCAAGACCCAAGAGGGAACTACGAGCAGTACTTC,CASSQDPRGNYEQYF
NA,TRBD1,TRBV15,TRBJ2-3,TGTGCCACCAAAGGACAGGGGCGGATCACAGATACGCAGTATTTT,CATKGQGRITDTQYF
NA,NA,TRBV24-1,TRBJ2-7,TGTGCCACCCTACCTCTCGAGCAGTACTTC,CATLPLEQYF
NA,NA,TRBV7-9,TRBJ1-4,TGTGCCAGCAGCTTAGAGCCCTTTAATGAAAAACTGTTTTTT,CASSLEPFNEKLFF
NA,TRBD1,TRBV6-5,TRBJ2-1,TGTGCCAGCAGTTACTTCGGGACAGGGGACCGCAATGAGCAGTTCTTC,CASSYFGTGDRNEQFF
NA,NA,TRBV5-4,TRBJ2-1,TGTGCCAGCAGCTTCGCCGAGGACAGCCTCTCCTACAATGAGCAGTTCTTC,CASSFAEDSLSYNEQFF
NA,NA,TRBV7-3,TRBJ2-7,TGTGCCAGCAGCTTAAAGGGCGGGGAGGCCTACGAGCAGTACTTC,CASSLKGGEAYEQYF
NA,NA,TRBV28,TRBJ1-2,TGTGCCAGCAGTACACCGGGACAAGCTAACTATGGCTACACCTTC,CASSTPGQANYGYTF
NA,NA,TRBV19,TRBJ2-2,TGTGCCAGTAGTTTCAGGAACACCGGGGAGCTGTTTTTT,CASSFRNTGELFF
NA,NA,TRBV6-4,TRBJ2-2,TGTGCCAGCAGTGCGGGGGCGAACACCGGGGAGCTGTTTTTT,CASSAGANTGELFF
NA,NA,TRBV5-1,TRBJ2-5,TGCGCCAGCAGCTCGGCGGGGGAAAGGGGGGGGGAGACCCAGTACTTC,CASSSAGERGGETQYF
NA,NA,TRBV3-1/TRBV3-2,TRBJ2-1,TGTGCCAGCAGCCAAGATCTGTCGGGTGAGCAGTTCTTC,CASSQDLSGEQFF
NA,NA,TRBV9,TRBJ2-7,TGTGCCAGCAGCGTAGCCCCGGAACAGGGTGAGTCCGAGCAGTACTTC,CASSVAPEQGESEQYF
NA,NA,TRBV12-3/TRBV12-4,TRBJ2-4,TGTGCCAGCAGTTTTGTTGACAGGCACATTCAGTACTTC,CASSFVDRHIQYF
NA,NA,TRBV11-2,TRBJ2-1,TGTGCCAGCAGCCAATACAATGAGCAGTTCTTC,CASSQYNEQFF
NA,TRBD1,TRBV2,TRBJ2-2,TGTGCCTCCCGAAAGGGGGCTGAGAACACCGGGGAGCTGTTTTTT,CASRKGAENTGELFF
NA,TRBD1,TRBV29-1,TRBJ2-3,TGCAGCGTTGAAGATCTCCGAGACAGGGGGATTTCTAGCACAGATACGCAGTATTTT,CSVEDLRDRGISSTDTQYF
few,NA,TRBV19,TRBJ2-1,TGTGCCAGTAGGCCCGACATGTCCTACAATGAGCAGTTCTTC,CASRPDMSYNEQFF
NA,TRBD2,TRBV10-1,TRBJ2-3,TGCGCCAGCAGTGACCTAGCGGGGGCCACAGATACGCAGTATTTT,CASSDLAGATDTQYF
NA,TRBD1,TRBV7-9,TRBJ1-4,TGTGCCAGCAGCTCCCAACAGGGGGCTGAAAAACTGTTTTTT,CASSSQQGAEKLFF
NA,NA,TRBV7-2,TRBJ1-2,TGTGCCAGCAGCCATCTACGTCGCCGTCGGGACTATGGCTACACCTTC,CASSHLRRRRDYGYTF
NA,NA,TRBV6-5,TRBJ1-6,TGTGCCAGCAGTCCGGACACACATTCACCCCTCCACTTT,CASSPDTHSPLHF
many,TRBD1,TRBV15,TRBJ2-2,TGTGCCACCAGCCTCGGGACAGAGTACACCGGGGAGCTGTTTTTT,CATSLGTEYTGELFF
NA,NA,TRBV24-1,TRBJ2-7,TGTGCCACCAGTGCCCGGGACACCGCCTACGAGCAGTACTTC,CATSARDTAYEQYF
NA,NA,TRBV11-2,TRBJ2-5,TGTGCCAGCAGCTCCCAGATACAAGAGACCCAGTACTTC,CASSSQIQETQYF
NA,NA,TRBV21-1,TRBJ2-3,TGTGCCAGCAGAGACGACAGGGAGAGGACAGATACGCAGTATTTT,CASRDDRERTDTQYF
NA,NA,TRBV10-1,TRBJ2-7,TGCGCCAGCGGGGAACAGGGAGAGGGGAAGCAGTACTTC,CASGEQGEGKQYF
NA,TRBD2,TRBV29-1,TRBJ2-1,TGCAGCGTTGAAGATCGGGGGGGACACAATGAGCAGTTCTTC,CSVEDRGGHNEQFF
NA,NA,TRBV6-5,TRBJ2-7,TGTGCCAGCGGATTGCTGACAGTAAGTGTGGACGAGCAGTACTTC,CASGLLTVSVDEQYF
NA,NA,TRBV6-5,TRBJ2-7,TGTGCCAGCAGTTTCGGTCGGCAGGGCTCCTACGAGCAGTACTTC,CASSFGRQGSYEQYF
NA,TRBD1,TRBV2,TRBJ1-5,TGTGCCAGCAGTGAAAATTTTGGGACAGGGTTGAGCAATCAGCCCCAGCATTTT,CASSENFGTGLSNQPQHF
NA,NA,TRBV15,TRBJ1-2,TGTGCCACCAGCAGAGAGGGCGACTATGGCTACACCTTC,CATSREGDYGYTF